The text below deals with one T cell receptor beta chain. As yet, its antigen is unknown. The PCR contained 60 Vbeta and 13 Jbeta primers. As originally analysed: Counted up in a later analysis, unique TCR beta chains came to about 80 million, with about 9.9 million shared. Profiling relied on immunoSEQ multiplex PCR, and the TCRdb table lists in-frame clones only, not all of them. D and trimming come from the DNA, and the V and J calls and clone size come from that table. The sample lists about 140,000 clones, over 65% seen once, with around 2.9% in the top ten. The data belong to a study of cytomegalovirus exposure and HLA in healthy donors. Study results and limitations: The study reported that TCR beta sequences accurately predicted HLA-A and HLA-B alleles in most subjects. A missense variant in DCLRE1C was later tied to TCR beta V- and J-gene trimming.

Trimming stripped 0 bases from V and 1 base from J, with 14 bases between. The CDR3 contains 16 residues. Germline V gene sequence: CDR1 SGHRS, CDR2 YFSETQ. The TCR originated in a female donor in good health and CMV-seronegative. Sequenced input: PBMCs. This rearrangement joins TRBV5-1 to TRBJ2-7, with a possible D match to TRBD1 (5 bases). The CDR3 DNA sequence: TGCGCCAGCAGCTTGGTCACTTCCAGGGTTTCCTACGAGCAGTACTTC. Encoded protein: CASSLVTSRVSYEQYF.